What follows are 7 T cell receptor beta chains derived from one specimen sequenced in a study of T cell responses to AZD1222 COVID-19 vaccine. Produced via immunoSEQ multiplex PCR; TCRdb's table is partial and in-frame only. The data show about 120,000 clones, under 95% seen once. Material: peripheral blood, obtained on day 0 of AZD1222 vaccination. The source of these receptors is an adult in good health.

V and J are TRBV9 and TRBJ1-3; 7 positions agree with TRBD1. From germline, CDR1 is SGDLS and CDR2 YYNGEE. Trimming took 4 bases from V and 0 from J; bases not matched to a gene: 7. The CDR3 extends over 16 amino acids. CDR3 nucleotides: TGTGCCAGCAGCTCGCTGCCAGGGGGCTCTGGAAACACCATATATTTT. It codes for CASSSLPGGSGNTIYF.

This chain connects TRBV19 to TRBJ1-4; 7 bases fit TRBD1. The junction had 7 bases not matched to a gene; V was cut back by 6 bases and J by 0 bases. Germline V gene lookup returns CDR1 LNHDA and CDR2 SQIVND (reference sequence). CDR3 length: 16 residues. Here the CDR3 DNA reads TGTGCCAGTAGCCCGGACAGGATGGCAACTAATGAAAAACTGTTTTTT. Translated: CASSPDRMATNEKLFF.

The rearrangement uses TRBV2 and TRBJ1-2, with no clear D. Germline loops: CDR1 SNHLY, CDR2 FYNNEI. The CDR3 contains 12 residues. With 2 bases removed from V and 5 bases from J, the gap between germline ends came to 6 bases. CDR3 in DNA: TGTGCCAGCAGTGAATTGGTGTATGGCTACACCTTC. Its translation is CASSELVYGYTF. Based on the CDR3 plus reference TRBV2 and TRBJ1-2, the full variable domain is EPEVTQTPSHQVTQMGQEVILRCVPISNHLYFYWYRQILGQKVEFLVSFYNNEISEKSEIFDDQFSVERPDGSNFTLKIRSTKLEDSAMYFCASSELVYGYTFGSGTRLTVV.

This sequence joins TRBV4-2 and TRBJ2-5, with unresolved D. Germline values: CDR1 LGHNA, CDR2 YNFKEQ. V was shortened by 0 bases and J by 7 bases, with 12 bases between the two germline ends. The CDR3 contains 14 residues. For the CDR3, the DNA is TGTGCCAGCAGCCAAGAGCCAGTTTCCCGGACCCAGTACTTC. Translated: CASSQEPVSRTQYF.

The genes are TRBV7-8 and TRBJ2-7; D is possibly TRBD2 (6 bases). V dropped 3 bases and J dropped 6 bases, with 6 bases sitting between them. CDR1 SGHVS and CDR2 FQNEAQ come from the germline V gene. The CDR3 is 11 amino acids. The CDR3 coding sequence is TGTGCCAGCAGCTTGCGGGGCGAGCAGTACTTC. This encodes CASSLRGEQYF.

This clone was observed once. The chain is built from TRBV28 and TRBJ2-2, with a tentative D call TRBD2 (6 bases). This CDR3 has 19 residues. CDR1 MDHEN and CDR2 SYDVKM come from the germline V gene. The ends were cut back, 4 bases at V and 6 bases at J, with 27 bases in the middle. In DNA form, the CDR3 reads TGTGCCAGCAGTTCCCCCTTGGGGGGTGGCTACCGACGGGCCGGGGAGCTGTTTTTT. This codes for CASSSPLGGGYRRAGELFF. Drawing the rest from reference TRBV28 and TRBJ2-2, the complete variable domain is DVKVTQSSRYLVKRTGEKVFLECVQDMDHENMFWYRQDPGLGLRLIYFSYDVKMKEKGDIPEGYSVSREKKERFSLILESASTNQTSMYLCASSSPLGGGYRRAGELFFGEGSRLTVL.

This clone has only one observation. The J gene is TRBJ1-1, the V gene TRBV7-9; D is perhaps TRBD1 (5 bases). The CDR3 has 15 amino acids. CDR1 SEHNR and CDR2 FQNEAQ come from the germline V gene (reference sequence). V dropped 7 bases and J dropped 2 bases, with 17 bases sitting between them. DNA for the CDR3: TGTGCCAGCAACGTACCCTTGGGGGTAAACACTGAAGCTTTCTTT. Its protein product is CASNVPLGVNTEAFF.